The sequence of this T cell receptor (beta chain) was determined in a study of shared clonotypes between healthy human individuals. Findings and caveats of the study: Clonotype sharing levels among donors were expected to vary with sequencing depth. Despite large depth, rarefaction showed incomplete sorted-subset sequencing.

The data were produced by immunoSEQ multiplex PCR, yet TCRdb's version contains in-frame clones alone and is incomplete. The sample lists roughly 2 million clones, just under 95% occurring once. Germline V CDR1 and CDR2: MDHEN, SYDVKM. The CDR3 loop spans 13 amino acids. Trimming removed 3 bases at V and 4 bases at J, with 9 bases between. Terminally differentiated effector memory CD45RA+ cells were excluded from the naive CD8 cells, which were CD45RO-negative and positively selected for CCR7. Only Caucasian adults living in Nashville, Tennessee served as donors. Points on this clone: Its antigen is not known.

This rearrangement joins TRBV28 to TRBJ1-2; no reliable D call. This TCR was recovered from a man aged 18 to 30 in good health. The sample comprised naive CD8+ T cells sorted from blood. The CDR3 reads CASSFSRSYGYTF. The CDR3 DNA sequence: TGTGCCAGCAGTTTTTCACGGAGCTATGGCTACACCTTC.